One T cell receptor (beta chain) is described in this entry. Which antigen it targets is not known. Within one base of it there is no much larger clone, and no base qualities were kept. The library was prepared using the immunoSEQ multiplex PCR assay. As for the original processing: A statistical classification framework was built for diagnosing cytomegalovirus status from the catalog of TCR beta chain sequences. TCRdb took over this immuneACCESS table, retaining in-frame rearrangements with V and J assigned. Such tables are incomplete; in checked studies, under half of the missing clones stem from an unresolved V gene, and the remainder is unexplained. V and J calls and clone size are as listed in that table; D and trimming were resolved from the DNA. The sample table shows around 190,000 clones, and about 81% are seen once. The top ten constitute less than 1.5% of the sample. Donors formed part of the validation cohort, which comprised over a hundred subjects and was distinct from the first cohort of 666 subjects.

This record comes from a study of cytomegalovirus exposure and HLA in healthy donors (dated by TCRdb to about 2017). Concerning the study at large: According to a later analysis, the roughly 120 validation repertoires were produced on the same platform as the approximately 690 repertoires of the first cohort. Besides the first cohort of 550 to 750 subjects, a separate validation cohort made up of about 120 different subjects was used. The study combined high-throughput TCR immunosequencing, statistical association of individual TCRs with disease status, and machine learning to predict cytomegalovirus infection status. The aim of the study was to test whether cataloging public T cell receptors could identify signatures of past pathogen exposure. What the work shows at the level of the full study, not this receptor alone: Cytomegalovirus status was reported to be diagnosed by the classifier with high specificity and sensitivity in both the original and validation cohorts. A later analysis had no HLA typing for the validation cohort, so co-occurrence there was scored across all 130 or so repertoires. In vitro tests confirmed that a few of the cytomegalovirus-associated TCR beta chains recognize cytomegalovirus antigens. It was suggested by the authors that the approach could potentially be generalized to other disease states and immunological phenotypes. A later analysis found that TCRs clustered in the first cohort also tended to co-occur in the 120 or so validation repertoires, with 94% of cluster scores above 0. Across donors, most TCR sequences were observed very rarely, whereas some public TCRs were present in many individuals. A total of 150 to 200 TCR beta chains were listed by the study as associated with cytomegalovirus.

Reading from cysteine to phenylalanine, the CDR3 counts 17 amino acids. The entry retains the CDR3 DNA only, 51 bases that are in frame from base 1. As encoded in the germline V gene, CDR1 is SGHVS while CDR2 is FNYEAQ. V sheds 5 bases and J sheds 0 bases, leaving 18 bases between their ends. The specimen was PBMCs. This sequence was found in a woman in her 30s in good health and CMV-seronegative. The chain is made from TRBV7-6 and TRBJ2-3; TRBD1 is a possible D gene, resting on 5 matching bases. At the DNA level, the sequence is TGTGCCAGCAGCGGGGCCGGTTTTGTTACTAGCACAGATACGCAGTATTTT. It encodes CASSGAGFVTSTDTQYF.